This T cell receptor beta chain was identified in a study of T cells in Graves' hyperthyroidism and ophthalmopathy. The CDR3 length is 15 residues. Germline CDR1 is SNHLY and CDR2 is FYNNEI. V gave up 6 bases and J gave up 6 bases, with 17 bases separating them. General study points: The authors' 13 V-J model separated ophthalmopathy from stable hyperthyroidism.

The table lists this clonotype with many counts. Its antigen is undetermined. TCR beta CDR3 region amplification was performed from RNA transcripts. TCR CDR3 regions were first amplified by RT-PCR with HTBI primers. TCRdb recomputed calls from the multiplex PCR reads with MiXCR, one row per CDR3 protein. This repertoire shows a few hundred thousand distinct CDR3 sequences, about 16% found once; its top ten account for about 45%. This receptor was identified in a man between 40 and 49 years old with Graves' hyperthyroidism. Material: blood. The chain is built from TRBV2 and TRBJ2-2; the D call may be TRBD1 or TRBD2 (6 bases each). CDR3 sequence: CASRGGITQAGELFF. CDR3 bases: TGTGCCAGCAGGGGGGGCATCACGCAGGCCGGGGAGCTGTTTTTT.